These 5 T cell receptor beta chains share one sample of origin, sequenced in a study of T cells in Graves' hyperthyroidism and ophthalmopathy. What was amplified from RNA transcripts were TCR beta CDR3 regions. RT-PCR in the first round (using the HTBI primer set) targeted the TCR CDR3. TCRdb passed the multiplex PCR reads through MiXCR, listing each CDR3 protein once. The data contain roughly 93,000 distinct CDR3 sequences, 40% of them singletons. Sequencing was performed on peripheral blood or thyroid tissue (not recorded which). Source of these receptors: a woman younger than 45 with Graves' hyperthyroidism.

This clonotype was picked up many times. The rearrangement joins TRBV7-9 to TRBJ2-3; 10 bases are a match to TRBD2. The CDR3 has 16 residues. The ends lost 5 bases at V and 5 bases at J; junction bases unmatched: 10. Germline loops: CDR1 SEHNR, CDR2 FQNEAQ (reference sequence). CDR3 in DNA: TGTGCCAGCAGCCCCCGGCTAGCGGGAGTAAGAGATACGCAGTATTTT. Its translation: CASSPRLAGVRDTQYF.

This chain joins TRBV7-9 and TRBJ2-5; D is unresolved. The CDR3 covers 12 residues. V was pared by 7 bases and J by 6 bases, with 12 bases between. CDR1 is SEHNR and CDR2 is FQNEAQ in the germline V gene (reference sequence). CDR3 in amino acids: CASIEFGQTQYF. CDR3 sequence (DNA): TGTGCCAGCATCGAATTCGGACAGACCCAGTACTTC.

On this clonotype: Just one base apart from a much larger clone, this may be a read error. CDR3 DNA: TGTGCCGGCGCGGCCAGCCTGATGAACACTGAAGCTTTCTTT. Amino acids: CAGAASLMNTEAFF. The chain employs TRBV10-2 and TRBJ1-1; no reliable D call. In germline, CDR1 is WSHSY, CDR2 SAAADI. CDR3 size: 14 residues.

This clonotype was counted at least ten times. The chain recombines TRBV15 with TRBJ1-5; D remains unclear. The germline V gene encodes CDR1 LNHNV and CDR2 YYDKDF (reference sequence). The V end was cut by 0 bases, the J end by 5 bases, with 14 bases between. The CDR3 is 16 residues long. CDR3 coding DNA: TGTGCCACCAGCAGAGATACGTTAGGGCAGGATCAGCCCCAGCATTTT. Amino acids: CATSRDTLGQDQPQHF. The variable domain in full, with the rest retrieved from reference TRBV15 and TRBJ1-5, is DAMVIQNPRYQVTQFGKPVTLSCSQTLNHNVMYWYQQKSSQAPKLLFHYYDKDFNNEADTPDNFQSRRPNTSFCFLDIRSPGLGDTAMYLCATSRDTLGQDQPQHFGDGTRLSIL.

Only one count was recorded for this clonotype. The DNA is left out, because the CDR3 cannot be placed on it with certainty; the CDR3 is given as TCRdb lists it. This chain connects TRBV12-3 or TRBV12-4 to TRBJ2-2; the table's D gene call, TRBD1, was not cross checked with the DNA. The CDR3 sequence runs 18 residues, both termini included. CDR3 sequence: CAIRAGAETQYFGGSCFF.